One sample yielded the 17 T cell receptor beta chains listed below, sequenced in a study of CD8 T cells in Susac syndrome. RNA totalling roughly 0.5 to 1 ug underwent reverse transcription with random hexamers. TCRdb passed the immunoSEQ multiplex PCR reads through MiXCR, listing each CDR3 protein once. Among about 140,000 distinct CDR3 sequences, 95% were seen once, and the ten largest hold 0.15% to 0.2%. Sequencing was done on a sample of CD8+ T cells from PBMCs. These TCRs come from a human donor with Susac syndrome.

The chain combines TRBV11-1 with TRBJ1-1; D ambiguous. CDR3 length equals 14 residues. V dropped 5 bases and J dropped 5 bases, with 15 bases sitting between them. From germline, CDR1 is SGHAT and CDR2 FQDESV (reference sequence). CDR3 coding DNA: TGTGCCAGCAGCCAAAAGAGCACGGGAACTGAAGCTTTCTTT. This gives the protein CASSQKSTGTEAFF.

The chain is built from TRBV12-3 or TRBV12-4 and TRBJ2-7; tentatively, D is TRBD2 (5 bases). V dropped 0 bases and J dropped 5 bases, with 11 bases sitting between them. This CDR3 has 14 residues. CDR3 in DNA: TGTGCCAGCAGTTTAGCGGGAGCTTGGGACGAGCAGTACTTC. This gives the protein CASSLAGAWDEQYF.

The rearrangement links TRBV7-9 to TRBJ1-2, with D unclear. Trimming left V 8 bases short and J 2 bases short, with 18 bases between. The germline gives CDR1 SEHNR, CDR2 FQNEAQ (reference sequence). This CDR3 region has 15 residues. CDR3: CASLPPSGINYGYTF. The CDR3 coding sequence is TGTGCCAGCCTGCCACCCTCCGGGATAAACTATGGCTACACCTTC.

V usage is TRBV28 and J usage is TRBJ2-7, with D possibly matching TRBD2 (5 bases). The V end was cut by 7 bases, the J end by 5 bases, with 15 bases between. The CDR3 extends over 13 amino acids. The germline V gene has CDR1 MDHEN and CDR2 SYDVKM. The CDR3 here is CASTFRPGDEQYF. The CDR3 DNA reads as TGTGCCAGCACCTTTCGGCCCGGGGACGAGCAGTACTTC.

This rearrangement joins TRBV9 to TRBJ2-7, with 9 bases fitting TRBD2. Trimming took 4 bases from V and 2 from J; bases not matched to a gene: 4. Germline CDR1 reads SGDLS; CDR2 reads YYNGEE. The CDR3 contains 14 residues. CDR3 sequence: CASSIGTSPYEQYF. CDR3 nucleotides: TGTGCCAGCAGCATCGGGACTAGCCCCTACGAGCAGTACTTC.

The chain employs TRBV6-4 and TRBJ2-6; D may be TRBD2 (5 bases). The germline V gene has CDR1 MRHNA and CDR2 SNTAGT. The CDR3 is 17 amino acids. Trimming shortened V by 5 bases and J by 0 bases, and 14 bases separated the two germline ends. The CDR3 nucleotides read TGTGCCAGCAGTTTAGGACCGGACTCCTCTGGGGCCAACGTCCTGACTTTC. Translation gives CASSLGPDSSGANVLTF.

The genes are TRBV20-1 and TRBJ1-2; D is uncertain. Germline lookup yields CDR1 DFQATT and CDR2 SNEGSKA (reference sequence). V dropped 3 bases and J dropped 3 bases, with 2 bases sitting between them. This CDR3 comprises 10 residues. CDR3 region: CSARDYGYTF. The CDR3 nucleotides read TGCAGTGCTAGGGACTATGGCTACACCTTC.

This sequence joins TRBV13 and TRBJ2-5, with TRBD2 matching over 10 bases. This CDR3 is 13 amino acids long. With 3 bases clipped from V and 5 bases from J, the junction kept 0 bases outside the gene matches. Germline V gene data show CDR1 as PRHDT and CDR2 as FYEKMQ (reference sequence). The CDR3 reads CASSFSGRETQYF. In DNA form, the CDR3 reads TGTGCCAGCAGCTTTAGCGGGAGGGAGACCCAGTACTTC.

The V and J genes are TRBV27 and TRBJ1-3; no definite D call. Trimming removed 2 bases at V and 3 bases at J, with 11 bases between. Germline V CDR1 and CDR2: MNHEY, SMNVEV (reference sequence). The CDR3 extends over 15 amino acids. The CDR3 nucleotides are TGTGCCAGCAGTTTAGACTGGCCCCTTGGAAACACCATATATTTT. As protein: CASSLDWPLGNTIYF.

The chain links TRBV10-3 to TRBJ2-5, with a weak D call TRBD2 (7 bases). This CDR3 region has 19 residues. V was cut by 3 bases and J by 2 bases, with 25 bases left in between. Germline CDR1 reads ENHRY; CDR2 reads SYGVKD. The chain's CDR3 is CAISDHRGAAAGRQETQYF. CDR3 bases: TGTGCCATCAGTGACCATCGGGGGGCCGCGGCAGGGAGACAAGAGACCCAGTACTTC.

The CDR3 nucleotides are TGCAGTGCTGTCCATCTAAACTATGGCTACACCTTC. Its protein product is CSAVHLNYGYTF. This chain connects TRBV20-1 to TRBJ1-2; no clear D. With 5 bases removed from V and 2 bases from J, the gap between germline ends came to 9 bases. The CDR3 sequence is 12 residues long. Germline CDR1 and CDR2: DFQATT and SNEGSKA (reference sequence).

V usage is TRBV20-1 and J usage is TRBJ2-7, with D possibly being TRBD2 (5 bases). The CDR3 is 12 residues long. Germline CDR1 is DFQATT and CDR2 is SNEGSKA (reference sequence). V dropped 6 bases and J dropped 3 bases, with 12 bases sitting between them. In DNA form, the CDR3 reads TGCAGTGCCGAAAAAGGGAGCTACGAGCAGTACTTC. Its protein product is CSAEKGSYEQYF.

This chain links TRBV20-1 with TRBJ1-5; D is ambiguous. CDR1 and CDR2 (germline): DFQATT, SNEGSKA (reference sequence). The CDR3 loop spans 11 amino acids. V dropped 7 bases and J dropped 0 bases, with 4 bases sitting between them. The CDR3 sequence: CSVGSNQPQHF. In DNA, the CDR3 is TGCAGTGTGGGTAGCAATCAGCCCCAGCATTTT.

This chain uses TRBV9 with TRBJ2-1, with 10 bases lining up with TRBD2. The CDR3 extends over 18 amino acids. Unmatched junction bases numbered 6, after V lost 0 bases and J lost 0 bases. Germline-derived CDR1 and CDR2 are SGDLS and YYNGEE. The CDR3 region has the DNA TGTGCCAGCAGCGTAGACAGCGGGAGGGCCTTCTCCTACAATGAGCAGTTCTTC. Protein: CASSVDSGRAFSYNEQFF.

The V call is TRBV9, the J call TRBJ2-1; 10 bases fit TRBD1. This CDR3 has 14 residues. Germline values: CDR1 SGDLS, CDR2 YYNGEE. V was pared by 4 bases and J by 10 bases, with 8 bases of the junction left unmatched. CDR3 sequence (DNA): TGTGCCAGCAGCTGGGACAGGGGTCAAGGGGAGCAGTTCTTC. This encodes CASSWDRGQGEQFF.

V usage is TRBV6-1 and J usage is TRBJ1-5; D gene uncertain. In germline, CDR1 is MNHNS, CDR2 SASEGT. This CDR3 spans 16 amino acids. V lost 0 bases, J lost 0 bases, and 9 bases lay in between. As DNA, the CDR3 is TGTGCCAGCAGTGAAGCGACTTACCATAGCAATCAGCCCCAGCATTTT. Translation: CASSEATYHSNQPQHF.

The CDR3, as DNA: TGTGCCAGCAAAAGAACTATAGCGGGAAACCCCCGGGAAGATACGCAGTATTTT. This sequence encodes CASKRTIAGNPREDTQYF. The chain joins TRBV2 to TRBJ2-3; 8 bases are shared with TRBD2. The germline V gene encodes CDR1 SNHLY and CDR2 FYNNEI. Trimming took 7 bases from V and 5 from J; bases not matched to a gene: 20. The CDR3 runs to 18 residues.